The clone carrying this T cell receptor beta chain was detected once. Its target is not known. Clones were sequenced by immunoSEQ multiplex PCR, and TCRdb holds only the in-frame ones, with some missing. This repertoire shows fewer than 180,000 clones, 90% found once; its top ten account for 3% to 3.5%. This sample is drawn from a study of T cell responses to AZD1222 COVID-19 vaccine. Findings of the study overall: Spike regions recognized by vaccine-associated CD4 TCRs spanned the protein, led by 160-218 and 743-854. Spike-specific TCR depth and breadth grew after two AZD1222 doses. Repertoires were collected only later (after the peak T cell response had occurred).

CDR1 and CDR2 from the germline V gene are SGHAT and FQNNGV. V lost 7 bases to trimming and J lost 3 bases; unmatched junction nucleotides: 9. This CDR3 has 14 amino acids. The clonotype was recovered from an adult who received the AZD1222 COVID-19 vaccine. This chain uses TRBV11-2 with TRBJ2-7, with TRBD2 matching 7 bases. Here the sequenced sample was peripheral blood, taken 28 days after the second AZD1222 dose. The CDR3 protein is CASTVGLAVYEQYF. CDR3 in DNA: TGTGCCAGCACCGTAGGGCTAGCGGTCTACGAGCAGTACTTC.